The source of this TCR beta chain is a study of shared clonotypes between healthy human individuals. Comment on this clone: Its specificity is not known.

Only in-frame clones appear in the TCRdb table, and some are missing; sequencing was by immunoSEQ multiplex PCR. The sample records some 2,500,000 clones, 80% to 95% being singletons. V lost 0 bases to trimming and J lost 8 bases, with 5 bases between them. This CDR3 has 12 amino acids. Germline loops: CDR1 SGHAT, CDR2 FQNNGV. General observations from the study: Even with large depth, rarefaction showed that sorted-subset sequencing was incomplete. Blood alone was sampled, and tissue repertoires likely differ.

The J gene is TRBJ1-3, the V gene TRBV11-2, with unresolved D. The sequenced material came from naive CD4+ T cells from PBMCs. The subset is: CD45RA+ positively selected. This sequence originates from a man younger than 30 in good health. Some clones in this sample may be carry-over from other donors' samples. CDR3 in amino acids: CASSLDRDTIYF. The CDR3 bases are TGTGCCAGCAGCTTAGATAGGGACACCATATATTTT.